These T cell receptor beta chains were read from a single sample in a study of cytomegalovirus exposure and HLA in healthy donors. The assay was immunoSEQ multiplex PCR, and TCRdb's table has in-frame clones only and misses some. The sample holds about 130,000 clones, over 80% seen once. The sequencing input was PBMCs. The source of these receptors is a man aged 18 to 29 in good health and CMV-seropositive. The CDR3 runs from the conserved cysteine through the conserved F or W. The D gene is left open where the match is weak. Clone sizes are given selectively: once, few, many, or a class where the clone is expanded.

clone_size | j_call | d_call | v_call | cdr3_nt | cdr3_aa
- | TRBJ2-1 | - | TRBV7-6 | TGTGCCAGCAGCCCGGGGATTGAGGAGTTCTTC | CASSPGIEEFF
- | TRBJ2-6 | TRBD2 | TRBV5-8 | TGTGCCAGCAGCTTGGCCGGGGGGGCTGGGGCCAACGTCCTGACTTTC | CASSLAGGAGANVLTF
- | TRBJ2-3 | - | TRBV4-1 | TGCGCCAGCAGCCAAGAAACGCGGCCAGATACGCAGTATTTT | CASSQETRPDTQYF
- | TRBJ1-6 | - | TRBV13 | TGTGCCAGCAGCCCGGGTCACTTGGATTCACCCCTCCACTTT | CASSPGHLDSPLHF
few | TRBJ2-2 | - | TRBV10-1 | TGCGCCAGCAGTGAGTCGAAGGACAGTTACACCGGGGAGCTGTTTTTT | CASSESKDSYTGELFF
- | TRBJ1-2 | TRBD1 | TRBV5-6 | TGTGCCAGCAGCTTATTTAAACAGGGGGCGGTCGGCTACACCTTC | CASSLFKQGAVGYTF
- | TRBJ2-7 | - | TRBV11-3 | TGTGCCAGCAGCCTAAGGGGGGGCGGCTACGAGCAGTACTTC | CASSLRGGGYEQYF
- | TRBJ2-3 | TRBD2 | TRBV4-2 | TGTGCCAGCAGTGGCAGCGGGGGGGCCCCAGATACGCAGTATTTT | CASSGSGGAPDTQYF
- | TRBJ1-1 | - | TRBV9 | TGTGCCAGCAGCGTAGTAGGGAGGGCCACTGAAGCTTTCTTT | CASSVVGRATEAFF
- | TRBJ1-1 | TRBD1 | TRBV25-1 | TGTGCCAGCAGTGGATTTCCGGGACAGGGGAACACTGAAGCTTTCTTT | CASSGFPGQGNTEAFF
- | TRBJ1-2 | - | TRBV5-1 | TGCGCCAGCAGCTTGGAAGGGACACCAGTCAGGTCGTCGGGCTATGGCTACACCTTC | CASSLEGTPVRSSGYGYTF
- | TRBJ2-1 | TRBD2 | TRBV5-1 | TGCGCCAGCAGCGCCGGACTAGCGGGGGGGCTCACCTACAATGAGCAGTTCTTC | CASSAGLAGGLTYNEQFF
- | TRBJ1-6 | TRBD1 | TRBV7-8 | TGTGCCAGCAGCTTAGATGGGACAGGGCCGACGTCCTATAATTCACCCCTCCACTTT | CASSLDGTGPTSYNSPLHF
- | TRBJ1-1 | - | TRBV7-6 | TGTGCCAGCAACCCTACGGGGGACCAAATGAACACTGAAGCTTTCTTT | CASNPTGDQMNTEAFF
many | TRBJ1-1 | TRBD1 | TRBV30 | TGTGCCTGGGCGCCCCTTAACAGGGGGCTTCGAGGGACTGAAGCTTTCTTT | CAWAPLNRGLRGTEAFF
- | TRBJ2-7 | TRBD1 | TRBV15 | TGTGCCACCAGCCGGGGACAGCTAAACGAGCAGTACTTC | CATSRGQLNEQYF
- | TRBJ1-1 | - | TRBV29-1 | TGCAGCGTTGAAGGGGGCCGTCTCAGGGTGGGGAACACTGAAGCTTTCTTT | CSVEGGRLRVGNTEAFF
- | TRBJ1-4 | TRBD1 | TRBV13 | TGTGCCAGCAGCTCCAGGGGGCCTGTTGATGAAAAACTGTTTTTT | CASSSRGPVDEKLFF
- | TRBJ1-1 | - | TRBV2 | TGTGCCAGCAGAGCCGATCAGGGTGCCGGAGTCGCTTTCTTT | CASRADQGAGVAFF
- | TRBJ1-1 | - | TRBV5-5 | TGTGCCAGCAGCACCGAATTTGCGTTTAACACTGAAGCTTTCTTT | CASSTEFAFNTEAFF
- | TRBJ1-1 | - | TRBV28 | TGTGCCAGCAGCCCAGACTTTGAAGCTTTCTTT | CASSPDFEAFF
- | TRBJ2-1 | TRBD2 | TRBV5-6 | TGTGCCAGCAGCTTGGGGGCGGGGGTCTACAATGAGCAGTTCTTC | CASSLGAGVYNEQFF
few | TRBJ1-2 | - | TRBV11-1 | TGTGCCAGCAGCTTACGACAGTCCTATGGCTACACCTTC | CASSLRQSYGYTF
- | TRBJ1-6 | - | TRBV5-1 | TGCGCCAGCAGCTTGGGTTCGGGGTTCACCCTCCACTTT | CASSLGSGFTLHF
- | TRBJ2-6 | - | TRBV11-2 | TGTGCCAGCAGCTTAGTAGGAGGGGGGGCGTTCTCTGGGGCCAACGTCCTGACTTTC | CASSLVGGGAFSGANVLTF